These 14 T cell receptor beta chains originate from one sample sequenced in a study of CD8+CD57+ T cells in acquired aplastic anemia. The use of genomic DNA as template underpinned the TCR beta VDJ and CDR3 profiling. In TCRdb, the reads were re-called with MiXCR into one record per CDR3 protein. The sample has 86,000 or so distinct CDR3 sequences, approximately 46% seen once. What was sequenced was sorted CD4+, CD8+, or CD8+CD57+ T cells (not recorded which) from PBMCs. These TCRs come from a human donor in good health, serving as a control.

The chain recombines TRBV24-1 with TRBJ2-2, with 9 bases fitting TRBD1. Germline CDR1 reads KGHDR; CDR2 reads SFDVKD. V trimming: 7 bases; J trimming: 4 bases; junction bases outside the gene matches: 3. The CDR3 is 14 amino acids. In nucleotides, the CDR3 is TGTGCCACCAGAGGACAGGGGCGCACCGGGGAGCTGTTTTTT. Translated: CATRGQGRTGELFF.

This clonotype has at least ten counts. The genes are TRBV7-8 and TRBJ1-6, with 9 bases lining up with TRBD1. This CDR3 is 14 amino acids long. Losses at the gene ends were 5 bases for V and 13 bases for J; bases not matched to a gene: 9. Germline V gene lookup returns CDR1 SGHVS and CDR2 FQNEAQ. The CDR3 reads CASSAGTGLIPLHF. The CDR3 DNA follows: TGTGCCAGCAGCGCCGGGACAGGGCTAATCCCCCTCCACTTT.

The DNA for the CDR3 is TGCAGTGCTAGGAGACTAGCGGGAGCGGGTGATACGCAGTATTTT. Amino acids: CSARRLAGAGDTQYF. This chain uses TRBV20-1 with TRBJ2-3; 12 positions agree with TRBD2. The CDR3 consists of 15 residues. In germline, CDR1 is DFQATT, CDR2 SNEGSKA (reference sequence). V lost 3 bases and J lost 6; bases outside the gene matches: 7.

CDR3 coding DNA: TGCAGCGTTCAGGGAGGGAGGGGTGAGCAGTTCTTC. It is translated as CSVQGGRGEQFF. The chain joins TRBV29-1 to TRBJ2-1; the match to TRBD2 covers 7 bases. The V and J ends lost 5 bases and 9 bases, in that order; junction bases with no gene match: 7. The CDR3 covers 12 residues. From germline, CDR1 is SQVTM and CDR2 ANQGSEA.

This clonotype was seen at least ten times. The chain links TRBV7-8 to TRBJ1-6; D unresolved. CDR3 length: 13 amino acids. Trimming pared 1 base from V and 10 bases from J, leaving 8 bases between. Germline V gene lookup returns CDR1 SGHVS and CDR2 FQNEAQ. Written as DNA, the CDR3 is TGTGCCAGCAGCTTAGGGGTTGGCTCACCCCTCCACTTT. Translation gives CASSLGVGSPLHF.

This clonotype was seen ten or more times. The J gene is TRBJ1-6, the V gene TRBV7-9, with D hard to call. CDR1 is SEHNR, CDR2 FQNEAQ, per germline (reference sequence). Trimming cost V 5 bases and J 10 bases, with 12 bases left between them. The CDR3 consists of 13 residues. The CDR3 loop reads CASSPAGSSPLHF. The CDR3 region has the DNA TGTGCCAGCAGCCCGGCTGGGAGCTCACCCCTCCACTTT. The full variable domain, its missing parts supplied by reference TRBV7-9 and TRBJ1-6, is DTGVSQNPRHKITKRGQNVTFRCDPISEHNRLYWYRQTLGQGPEFLTYFQNEAQLEKSRLLSDRFSAERPKGSFSTLEIQRTEQGDSAMYLCASSPAGSSPLHFGNGTRLTVT.

The chain joins TRBV25-1 to TRBJ2-3, with 10 bases identical to TRBD2. The CDR3 has 18 amino acids. Germline V gives CDR1 MGHDK, CDR2 SYGVNS. V shed 6 bases, J shed 0 bases, and the junction held 12 bases outside the gene matches. This CDR3 is CASSGLAGDPPSTDTQYF. The CDR3 DNA is TGTGCCAGCAGCGGCCTAGCGGGAGACCCACCTAGCACAGATACGCAGTATTTT.

A single count supports this clonotype. The CDR3 ends on some other residue instead of the conserved phenylalanine or tryptophan, so this is likely a read error. The chain links TRBV9 to TRBJ1-1; D gene ambiguous. This CDR3 region has 15 residues. Trimming removed 0 bases from V and 0 bases from J, with 9 bases in between. CDR1 and CDR2 (germline): SGDLS, YYNGEE. DNA of the CDR3: TGTGCCAGCAGCGTAGAGGGCGAAATGAACACTGAAGCTTTCTCT. Translation gives CASSVEGEMNTEAFS.

The V call is TRBV2, the J call TRBJ2-1; 8 bases line up with TRBD2. Germline V gene sequence: CDR1 SNHLY, CDR2 FYNNEI. The CDR3 contains 15 residues. V shed 6 bases, J shed 2 bases, and the junction held 6 bases outside the gene matches. The CDR3 sequence is CASSWELAAYNEQFF. In DNA, the CDR3 is TGTGCCAGCAGCTGGGAACTAGCGGCCTACAATGAGCAGTTCTTC.

The sample holds many counts of this clonotype. The chain links TRBV19 to TRBJ1-1; no firm D call. The length of the CDR3 is 14 residues. The germline V gene encodes CDR1 LNHDA and CDR2 SQIVND (reference sequence). V was pared by 1 base and J by 1 base, with 7 bases between. Written as DNA, the CDR3 is TGTGCCAGTAGTATAGTGGGAGGGAACACTGAAGCTTTCTTT. Protein product: CASSIVGGNTEAFF.

Worth noting for this clonotype: No conserved phenylalanine or tryptophan is present at the end of the CDR3, so a read error is the likely explanation. V is TRBV27 and J is TRBJ2-7; the D gene is possibly TRBD1 (6 bases). Germline V gene sequence: CDR1 MNHEY, CDR2 SMNVEV (reference sequence). V lost 2 bases to trimming and J lost 5 bases, with 10 bases between them. This CDR3 region has 13 residues. The CDR3 is CASSLGGRDEQYS. Written as DNA, the CDR3 is TGTGCCAGCAGTTTAGGGGGCCGGGACGAGCAGTACTCC.

This rearrangement joins TRBV10-3 to TRBJ2-7, with 8 bases fitting TRBD1. After removal of 4 bases from V and 5 bases from J, the junction contained 4 bases not matched to a gene. This CDR3 is 13 amino acids long. Germline values: CDR1 ENHRY, CDR2 SYGVKD. The CDR3 DNA follows: TGTGCCATCAGTGTGGACAGGGACGACGAGCAGTACTTC. It yields the protein CAISVDRDDEQYF.

The table lists this clonotype with many counts. This sequence joins TRBV7-2 and TRBJ1-1, with D uncertain. The V gene lost 1 base and the J gene lost 4 bases, with 13 bases spanning the gap. CDR3 length: 15 amino acids. Germline assignment: CDR1 SGHTA and CDR2 FQGNSA. The CDR3 here is CASSLGLEPLTEAFF. The CDR3 bases are TGTGCCAGCAGCTTAGGTCTCGAGCCTCTCACTGAAGCTTTCTTT.

This clonotype was counted many times. The chain links TRBV24-1 to TRBJ1-2; D possibly corresponds to TRBD1 (6 bases). CDR1 is KGHDR and CDR2 is SFDVKD in the germline V gene. The CDR3 extends over 15 amino acids. V lost 3 bases to trimming and J lost 0 bases, with 10 bases between them. For the CDR3, the DNA is TGTGCCACCAGTGATACAGGGACGACTAACTATGGCTACACCTTC. It is translated as CATSDTGTTNYGYTF.